Presented here are 2 T cell receptor beta chains from one specimen sequenced in a study of blood T cell repertoires in COVID-19. Sequencing was performed with immunoSEQ multiplex PCR; in TCRdb, only in-frame clones are kept and a portion is missing. The repertoire has roughly 280,000 clones, 87% of them found once; the top ten carry 2% to 2.5%. Sequences were obtained from peripheral blood. These receptors all stem from a woman in her forties or fifties who had recovered from COVID-19.

The rearrangement joins TRBV10-3 to TRBJ1-1, with D possibly being TRBD1 (6 bases). This CDR3 is 13 amino acids long. Germline CDR1 ENHRY, CDR2 SYGVKD. The germline V and J ends were trimmed by 5 bases and 6 bases, with 13 bases remaining between them. The CDR3 sequence is CAISFLQGAEAFF. CDR3 in DNA: TGTGCCATCAGTTTCCTACAGGGTGCTGAAGCTTTCTTT.

This clone was picked up one time. The chain recombines TRBV19 with TRBJ1-2; 7 positions match TRBD1. The CDR3 sequence is 16 residues long. J gave up 4 bases and V 9 bases, and 17 bases lay outside the gene matches. From germline, CDR1 is LNHDA and CDR2 SQIVND (reference sequence). The CDR3 DNA sequence: TGTGCCAGCTCCCTGAGGGCAGGGGGGATATCCTATGGCTACACCTTC. Translating gives CASSLRAGGISYGYTF. Variable domain in full (rest from reference TRBV19 and TRBJ1-2): DGGITQSPKYLFRKEGQNVTLSCEQNLNHDAMYWYRQDPGQGLRLIYYSQIVNDFQKGDIAEGYSVSREKKESFPLTVTSAQKNPTAFYLCASSLRAGGISYGYTFGSGTRLTVV.